A selection of T cell receptor beta chains follows, all from one sample in a study of blood T cell repertoires in COVID-19. Here immunoSEQ multiplex PCR was the method, and the copy in TCRdb shows in-frame clones only, minus some. The sample shows 150,000 to 200,000 clones, more than 70% of them seen only once. Source material: peripheral blood. All receptors come from a human donor in a cohort sampled during active COVID-19. Both conserved end residues are part of each CDR3. D genes are given only for firm matches. Clone size is stated in some rows and not others, as once, few, many or a class when expanded.

.	few	TRBV5-1	TRBJ1-6	TGCGCCAGCAGCTTGGGTGAGGTCTATAATTCACCCCTCCACTTT	CASSLGEVYNSPLHF
.	few	TRBV14	TRBJ1-3	TGTGCCAGCAGCCAGTTAAGTGCGGCGTCTGGAAACACCATATATTTT	CASSQLSAASGNTIYF
.	.	TRBV7-6	TRBJ1-5	TGTGCCAGCAGCTTAGCAGGGGGGGCCAATCAGCCCCAGCATTTT	CASSLAGGANQPQHF
.	few	TRBV11-2	TRBJ2-3	TGTGCCAGCAGCTTCGAGGCAGATTGGAGGACAGATACGCAGTATTTT	CASSFEADWRTDTQYF
TRBD2	.	TRBV5-1	TRBJ2-2	TGCGCCAGCAGCTCACTAGCGGGACCGGACACCGGGGAGCTGTTTTTT	CASSSLAGPDTGELFF
.	.	TRBV7-9	TRBJ2-7	TGTGCCAGCAGCGTGGGGGGCGAGCAGTACTTC	CASSVGGEQYF
TRBD1	.	TRBV30	TRBJ2-7	TGTGCCTGGGGAGGGACAGGTGCTCTGTTGGAGCAGTACTTC	CAWGGTGALLEQYF
.	.	TRBV6-5	TRBJ1-5	TGTGCCAGCAGTAGCCGGGACACGCGACAGCCCCAGCATTTT	CASSSRDTRQPQHF
.	.	TRBV7-9	TRBJ2-1	TGTGCCAGCAGCCCCCGAGGGGGGGCGGGAGATGAGAATGAGCAGTTCTTC	CASSPRGGAGDENEQFF
TRBD1	few	TRBV7-9	TRBJ1-2	TGTGCCAGCAGCTCGACAGGGGACGTCTATGGCTACACCTTC	CASSSTGDVYGYTF
.	.	TRBV15	TRBJ2-7	TGTGCCACCAGCAGAGATCGGAGTGTGGTCGGCGGCGAGCAGTACTTC	CATSRDRSVVGGEQYF
.	.	TRBV5-4	TRBJ2-3	TGTGCCAGCAGCAAAATGGGACTTGGGGATACAGATACGCAGTATTTT	CASSKMGLGDTDTQYF
TRBD1	.	TRBV29-1	TRBJ1-2	TGCAGCGCTAGACAGGGCCAGAACTATGGCTACACCTTC	CSARQGQNYGYTF
TRBD2	.	TRBV11-3	TRBJ2-1	TGTGCCAGCAGCTTAGGCCCCTTGGCTAGCGGGGGAAGATACAATGAGCAGTTCTTC	CASSLGPLASGGRYNEQFF
TRBD1	.	TRBV27	TRBJ1-5	TGTGCCAGCAGTTTATCGTTTAGGGACAGGGGTAATCAGCCCCAGCATTTT	CASSLSFRDRGNQPQHF
TRBD2	.	TRBV5-1	TRBJ2-1	TGCGCCAGCAGCTTAGCGGGGGGGCGCAATGAGCAGTTCTTC	CASSLAGGRNEQFF
.	.	TRBV10-3	TRBJ1-2	TGTGCCATCAGTGAGTCGACGGGATCGGGTGGCTACACCTTC	CAISESTGSGGYTF
.	.	TRBV5-1	TRBJ1-1	TGCGCCAGCAGCGGAGGGGCCCCGTTGAACACTGAAGCTTTCTTT	CASSGGAPLNTEAFF
TRBD1	.	TRBV6-2/TRBV6-3	TRBJ2-3	TGTGCCAGCAGTTACTCGGTCCAGGGGGCTTTCCTAAGCACAGATACGCAGTATTTT	CASSYSVQGAFLSTDTQYF
TRBD2	.	TRBV19	TRBJ2-5	TGTGCCAGTAGTATAGGTACTAGCGGGGGCCAAGAGACCCAGTACTTC	CASSIGTSGGQETQYF
.	.	TRBV7-9	TRBJ2-3	TGTGCCAGCAGCCTGGCCACAGTTAGGCAGTATTTT	CASSLATVRQYF
.	few	TRBV5-1	TRBJ2-5	TGCGCCAGCAGCCTATCCCCAGCCGACAGGACGGGGTACTTC	CASSLSPADRTGYF
TRBD1	.	TRBV6-4	TRBJ2-3	TGTGCCAGCAGTGACTCGGGGACAGGGGCTGGAGATACGCAGTATTTT	CASSDSGTGAGDTQYF
TRBD2	.	TRBV7-2	TRBJ2-3	TGTGCCAGCAGCTTAGGACGGGGGGTCGGCACAGATACGCAGTATTTT	CASSLGRGVGTDTQYF
TRBD1	once	TRBV13	TRBJ1-2	TGTGCCAGCAGCCACAGGGGAGATGGCTACACCTTC	CASSHRGDGYTF
.	.	TRBV7-2	TRBJ1-2	TGTGCCAGCAGCCTCCCTTGGCCTAACTATGGCTACACCTTC	CASSLPWPNYGYTF
.	.	TRBV2	TRBJ2-3	TGTGCCAGCCGGACAGTTCTTAGCACAGATACGCAGTATTTT	CASRTVLSTDTQYF
TRBD2	.	TRBV5-1	TRBJ2-5	TGCGCCAGCAGCTTGCAGCCTAGCGGGGTCACTGAGACCCAGTACTTC	CASSLQPSGVTETQYF
.	.	TRBV4-3	TRBJ1-1	TGCGCCAGCAGCCAAGGAACGGGTGCCCACCTTGAAGCTTTCTTT	CASSQGTGAHLEAFF
.	.	TRBV27	TRBJ1-2	TGTGCCAGCAGTCCACAGGGTAATCGTGGCTACACCTTC	CASSPQGNRGYTF
.	.	TRBV7-2	TRBJ1-1	TGTGCCAGCAACGTACAGGGCCTGAACACTGAAGCTTTCTTT	CASNVQGLNTEAFF
TRBD2	.	TRBV3-1/TRBV3-2	TRBJ2-7	TGTGCCAGCAGCCAAGCTAGCGGGGGACCCTACGAGCAGTACTTC	CASSQASGGPYEQYF
TRBD1	few	TRBV11-2	TRBJ1-2	TGTGCCAGCAGCTTAGTTGAGGGGGCGCAAGGCTACACCTTC	CASSLVEGAQGYTF
TRBD2	.	TRBV12-3/TRBV12-4	TRBJ2-7	TGTGCCAGCAGCCTAGCGGGGTACTACGAGCAGTACTTC	CASSLAGYYEQYF
.	few	TRBV19	TRBJ1-6	TGTGCCAGTAGTATTTTGCAGAATTCACCCCTCCACTTT	CASSILQNSPLHF
.	.	TRBV19	TRBJ2-6	TGTGCCAGTAGTACAGGGGCTGGGGCCAACGTCCTGACTTTC	CASSTGAGANVLTF
.	few	TRBV15	TRBJ1-2	TGTGCCACCAGCAGAGAGGGTGGGGGCCGGGGCTACACCTTC	CATSREGGGRGYTF
TRBD1	.	TRBV10-3	TRBJ1-5	TGTGCCACTGGCCCGACAGGGGACGTTAATCAGCCCCAGCATTTT	CATGPTGDVNQPQHF
TRBD1	.	TRBV15	TRBJ2-1	TGTGCCACCAGCAGAGCCCGACAGGGGAACAATGAGCAGTTCTTC	CATSRARQGNNEQFF
TRBD1	.	TRBV7-9	TRBJ1-1	TGTGCCACCATGACAGGGACTGAAGCTTTCTTT	CATMTGTEAFF
TRBD2	.	TRBV5-1	TRBJ2-1	TGCGCCAGCAGATTCCTAGCGGGAGCCTACAATGAGCAGTTCTTC	CASRFLAGAYNEQFF
.	.	TRBV7-9	TRBJ1-5	TGTGCCAGCAGCCCAATCAATCAGCCCCAGCATTTT	CASSPINQPQHF
TRBD1	.	TRBV4-3	TRBJ1-4	TGCGCCAGCAGCCAAGATCTCCAGGGGGGTCTAGAAAAACTGTTTTTT	CASSQDLQGGLEKLFF
.	few	TRBV28	TRBJ1-6	TGTGCCAGCAAGGAGGGAAATTATTCACCCCTCCACTTT	CASKEGNYSPLHF
TRBD1	.	TRBV30	TRBJ2-5	TGTGCCTGGAGCAATAACAGGGGCAGAGAGACCCAGTACTTC	CAWSNNRGRETQYF
.	.	TRBV2	TRBJ1-2	TGTGCCAGCAGTCCGGGGGGCCGCTATGGCTACACCTTC	CASSPGGRYGYTF
.	.	TRBV5-1	TRBJ1-4	TGCGCCAGCAGCATCGGGGACTCTTTTGAAAAACTGTTTTTT	CASSIGDSFEKLFF
TRBD1	.	TRBV18	TRBJ2-5	TGTGCCAGCTCACCCCGACAGGGCACCCAAGAGACCCAGTACTTC	CASSPRQGTQETQYF
TRBD2	.	TRBV28	TRBJ2-1	TGTGCCAGCAGTTTGACTAGCGGGAGCAGCTTTGTTACCTTTGAGCAGTTCTTC	CASSLTSGSSFVTFEQFF
TRBD2	.	TRBV5-4	TRBJ2-3	TGTGCCAGCAGCCCGAGCGGGGGGGCGGTTACGCAGTATTTT	CASSPSGGAVTQYF